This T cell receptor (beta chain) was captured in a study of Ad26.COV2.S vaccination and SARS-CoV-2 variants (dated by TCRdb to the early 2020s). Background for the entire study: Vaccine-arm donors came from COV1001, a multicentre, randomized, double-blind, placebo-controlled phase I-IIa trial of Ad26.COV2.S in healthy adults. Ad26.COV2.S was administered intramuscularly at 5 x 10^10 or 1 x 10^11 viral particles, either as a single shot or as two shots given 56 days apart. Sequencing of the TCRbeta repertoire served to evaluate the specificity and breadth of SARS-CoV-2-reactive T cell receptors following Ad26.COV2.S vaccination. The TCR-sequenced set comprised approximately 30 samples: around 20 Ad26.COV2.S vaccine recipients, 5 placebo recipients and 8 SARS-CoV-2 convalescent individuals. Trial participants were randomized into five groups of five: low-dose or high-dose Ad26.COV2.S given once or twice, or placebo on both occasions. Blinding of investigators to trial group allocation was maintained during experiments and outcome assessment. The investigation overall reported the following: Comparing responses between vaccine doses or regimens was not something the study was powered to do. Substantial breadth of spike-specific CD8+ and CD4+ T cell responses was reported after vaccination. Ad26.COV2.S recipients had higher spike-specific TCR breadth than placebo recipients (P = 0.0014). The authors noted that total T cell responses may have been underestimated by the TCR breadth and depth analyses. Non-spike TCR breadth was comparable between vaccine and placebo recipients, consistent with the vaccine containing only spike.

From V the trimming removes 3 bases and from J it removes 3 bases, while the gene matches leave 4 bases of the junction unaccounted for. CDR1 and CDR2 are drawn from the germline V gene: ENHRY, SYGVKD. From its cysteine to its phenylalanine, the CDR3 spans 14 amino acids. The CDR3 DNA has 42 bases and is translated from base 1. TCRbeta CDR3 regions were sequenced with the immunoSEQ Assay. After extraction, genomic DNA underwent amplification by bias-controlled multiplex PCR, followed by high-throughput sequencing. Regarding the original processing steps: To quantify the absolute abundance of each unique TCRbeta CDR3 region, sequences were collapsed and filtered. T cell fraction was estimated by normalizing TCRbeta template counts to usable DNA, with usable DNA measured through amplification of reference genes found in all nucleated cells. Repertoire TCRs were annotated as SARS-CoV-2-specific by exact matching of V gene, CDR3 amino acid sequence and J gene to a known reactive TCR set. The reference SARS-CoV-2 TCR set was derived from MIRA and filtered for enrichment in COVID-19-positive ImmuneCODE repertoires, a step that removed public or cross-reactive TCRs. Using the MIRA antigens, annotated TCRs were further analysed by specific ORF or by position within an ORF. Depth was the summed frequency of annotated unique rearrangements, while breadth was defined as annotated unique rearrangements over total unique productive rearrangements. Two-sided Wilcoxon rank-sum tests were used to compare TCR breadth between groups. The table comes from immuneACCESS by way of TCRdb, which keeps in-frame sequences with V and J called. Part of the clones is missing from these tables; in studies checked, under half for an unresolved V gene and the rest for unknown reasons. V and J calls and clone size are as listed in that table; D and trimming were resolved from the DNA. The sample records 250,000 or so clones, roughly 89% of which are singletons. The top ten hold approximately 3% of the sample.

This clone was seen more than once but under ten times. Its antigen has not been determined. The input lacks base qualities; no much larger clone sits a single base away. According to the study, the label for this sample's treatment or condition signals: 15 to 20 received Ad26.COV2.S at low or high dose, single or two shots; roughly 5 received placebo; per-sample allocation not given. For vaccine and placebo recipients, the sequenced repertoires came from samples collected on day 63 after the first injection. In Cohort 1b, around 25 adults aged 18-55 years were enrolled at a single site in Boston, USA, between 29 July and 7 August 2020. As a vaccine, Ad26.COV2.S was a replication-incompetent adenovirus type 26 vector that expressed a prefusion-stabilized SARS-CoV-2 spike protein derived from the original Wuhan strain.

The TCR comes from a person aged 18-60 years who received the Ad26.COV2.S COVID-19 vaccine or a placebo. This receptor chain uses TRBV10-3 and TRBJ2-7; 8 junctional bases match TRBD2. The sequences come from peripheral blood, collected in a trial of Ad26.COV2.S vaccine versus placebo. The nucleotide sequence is TGTGCCATCAGTGAAATCGCGGGGGGCTACGAGCAGTACTTC. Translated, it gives CAISEIAGGYEQYF.